Shown below are 16 T cell receptor beta chains from a single sample sequenced in a study of T cells in Graves' hyperthyroidism and ophthalmopathy. RNA transcripts served as the template for amplifying TCR beta CDR3 regions. A first-round RT-PCR of the TCR CDR3 used the HTBI primer set. TCRdb ran MiXCR on the multiplex PCR reads and lists one entry per CDR3 protein. The data contain some 760,000 distinct CDR3 sequences, about 14% of them singletons. The sample comprised blood. All receptors come from a woman between 18 and 29 years old with Graves' hyperthyroidism.

This clonotype was observed a handful of times. The CDR3 coding sequence is TGTGCCAGCAGAGGGTTACGAGTAGGCTCCTACAATGAGCAGTTCTTC. This codes for CASRGLRVGSYNEQFF. This chain joins TRBV6-1 and TRBJ2-1; no clear D. The V gene lost 6 bases and the J gene lost 0 bases, with 15 bases spanning the gap. The CDR3 length is 16 residues. Germline CDR1 and CDR2: MNHNS and SASEGT.

This clonotype has only a few counts. The junction and the germline gene differ at one end; a read error may be behind it. This chain uses TRBV7-3 with TRBJ2-3; the match to TRBD2 covers 7 bases. CDR1 SGHTA and CDR2 FQGTGA come from the germline V gene. This CDR3 comprises 17 residues. CDR3 sequence: CASSVKRAGPSIDTQYF. The CDR3 region has the DNA TGCGCCAGCAGCGTCAAAAGAGCGGGACCCAGCATAGATACGCAGTATTTT.

The chain combines TRBV3-1 with TRBJ1-4; perhaps TRBD1 as D (6 bases). Trimming removed 5 bases from V and 8 bases from J, with 15 bases in between. In germline, CDR1 is LGHDT, CDR2 YNNKEL (reference sequence). The CDR3 has 14 amino acids. CDR3 DNA sequence: TGTGCCAGCAGCGCCGTGGGGGCGTTGGAAAAACTGTTTTTT. Translated, it gives CASSAVGALEKLFF.

This clonotype was counted at least ten times. The CDR3 reads CASSLPGTVNTEAFF. The CDR3 bases are TGTGCCAGCAGCTTACCCGGGACAGTGAACACTGAAGCTTTCTTT. The chain employs TRBV13 and TRBJ1-1; 7 bases are shared with TRBD1. The J segment lost 0 bases and the V segment lost 2 bases, leaving 3 bases of the junction unmatched. Germline CDR1 and CDR2: PRHDT and FYEKMQ (reference sequence). This CDR3 spans 15 amino acids.

At least ten counts were recorded for this clonotype. This chain links TRBV7-3 with TRBJ2-1; TRBD1 matches 7 bases. The V segment lost 5 bases and the J segment 10 bases; nucleotides outside the gene matches: 8. CDR1 is SGHTA, CDR2 FQGTGA, per germline. The CDR3 runs 13 residues. The DNA for the CDR3 is TGTGCCAGCAGCCAAAATCGGGACAGCGAGCAGTTCTTC. Amino acid sequence: CASSQNRDSEQFF.

In DNA, the CDR3 is TGTGCCAGCAGTTTATCGTTAGCGGGAAAGGACAATGAGCAGTTCTTC. It specifies CASSLSLAGKDNEQFF. V gene TRBV27 combines with J gene TRBJ2-1, with 8 bases matching TRBD2. The CDR3 length is 16 residues. The germline gives CDR1 MNHEY, CDR2 SMNVEV (reference sequence). Trimming took 0 bases from V and 5 from J; bases not matched to a gene: 6.

The V and J genes are TRBV24-1 and TRBJ2-5; 12 positions agree with TRBD1. J lost 5 bases, V lost 9 bases, and 3 bases had no gene match. Germline lookup yields CDR1 KGHDR and CDR2 SFDVKD. This CDR3 is built from 13 residues. The CDR3 coding sequence is TGTGCCACCGGGGACAGGGGGCAGGAGACCCAGTACTTC. Translation gives CATGDRGQETQYF.

This clonotype was counted between two and nine times. The chain is built from TRBV3-1 and TRBJ2-7; the D is unclear. The tail of the sequence fits TRBJ2-1 better, so the J call may be wrong. This CDR3 has 14 amino acids. In germline, CDR1 is LGHDT, CDR2 YNNKEL (reference sequence). CDR3 DNA sequence: TGTGCCAGCAGCCAAAGGGCCGTCTCCTACGAGCAGTTCTTC. It yields the protein CASSQRAVSYEQFF.

The chain combines TRBV12-3 or TRBV12-4 with TRBJ1-6; D gene ambiguous. The V and J ends lost 6 bases and 7 bases respectively, with 16 bases between them. The CDR3 runs 15 residues. DNA of the CDR3: TGTGCCAGCAGCCCATTAACCCCTCGGAATTCACCCCTCCACTTT. Translating it yields CASSPLTPRNSPLHF.

Concerning this clonotype itself: With a much larger clone just one base away, this may be a read error. It is likely a read error, because the conserved phenylalanine at the end of the CDR3 is missing. The V and J genes are TRBV10-2 and TRBJ2-1; D call uncertain. Trimming left V 0 bases short and J 2 bases short, with 11 bases between. CDR3 length: 16 residues. Per the germline V gene, CDR1 is WSHSY and CDR2 is SAAADI. DNA for the CDR3: TGCGCCAGCAGTGAGTCCGACTCCTCTCCCTACAATGAGCAGTTCTCC. It yields the protein CASSESDSSPYNEQFS.

Ten or more counts support this clonotype. The chain employs TRBV12-3 or TRBV12-4 and TRBJ1-1; D unclear. CDR3 size: 16 residues. The V end was cut by 0 bases, the J end by 7 bases, with 18 bases between. The CDR3 nucleotides are TGTGCCAGCAGTTTAGCTGGGGAAGGGAGGTCCGGTGAAGCTTTCTTT. Protein sequence: CASSLAGEGRSGEAFF.

This clonotype showed up many times. V is TRBV27 and J is TRBJ2-7; TRBD2 agrees at 8 bases. J gave up 3 bases and V 10 bases, and 11 bases lay outside the gene matches. This CDR3 comprises 14 residues. Germline V gene data show CDR1 as MNHEY and CDR2 as SMNVEV (reference sequence). This chain's CDR3 is CATAGLAGGYEQYF. CDR3 DNA: TGTGCCACCGCCGGGCTAGCGGGCGGCTACGAGCAGTACTTC.

The sample holds many counts of this clonotype. The chain links TRBV6-2 or TRBV6-3 to TRBJ1-1; D uncertain. Germline assignment: CDR1 MNHEY and CDR2 SVGEGT. V was pared by 4 bases and J by 7 bases, with 7 bases between. CDR3 length equals 11 residues. The CDR3: CASSFRSEAFF. CDR3 nucleotide sequence: TGTGCCAGCAGTTTCCGGAGTGAAGCTTTCTTT.

The chain has TRBV7-8 and TRBJ1-5; D call uncertain. The CDR3 covers 15 residues. Germline V gene lookup returns CDR1 SGHVS and CDR2 FQNEAQ. Between the trimmed V and J ends, which lost 2 bases and 0 bases, there was a span of 8 bases. Here the CDR3 DNA reads TGTGCCAGCAGCTTATACTCATCTAGCAATCAGCCCCAGCATTTT. Translated: CASSLYSSSNQPQHF.

This clonotype was recorded a few times. The chain uses TRBV3-1 and TRBJ2-5; D is possibly TRBD2 (6 bases). V was clipped by 10 bases and J by 2 bases, with 11 bases between them. The CDR3 is 12 amino acids. Germline V lookup: CDR1 LGHDT, CDR2 YNNKEL (reference sequence). DNA of the CDR3: TGTGCCACCGCCGGGGGACAAGAGACCCAGTACTTC. It specifies CATAGGQETQYF.

There are many counts of this clonotype. The chain uses TRBV11-1 and TRBJ1-1; D is uncertain. V shed 3 bases and J shed 4 bases, with 15 bases lying between them. CDR1 and CDR2 (germline): SGHAT, FQDESV (reference sequence). CDR3 length equals 15 residues. CDR3 DNA sequence: TGTGCCAGCAGCTTGAATCTTGGAGGCCGCACTGAAGCTTTCTTT. Translating gives CASSLNLGGRTEAFF.